Shown below are 29 T cell receptor beta chains from a single sample sequenced in a study of T cell responses to AZD1222 COVID-19 vaccine (dated by TCRdb to 2020 to 2023). The sample's time point label is to be understood as: baseline before first vaccination. Library preparation was by the immunoSEQ multiplex PCR assay. What TCRdb holds here is the immuneACCESS table cut down to in-frame rearrangements. Part of the clones is not present; checked against another copy, under half of the missing clones reflect an unresolved V gene, and the others are unexplained. For this sample there are about 99,000 clones; approximately 92% appear just once. About 12% of the sample lies in the top ten. The source material was peripheral blood, sampled on day 0 of AZD1222 vaccination. These receptors originate from an adult in good health.

This chain links TRBV19 with TRBJ2-7; D is undetermined. Germline loops: CDR1 LNHDA, CDR2 SQIVND (reference sequence). With 4 bases removed from V and 2 bases from J, the gap between germline ends came to 6 bases. The CDR3 is 12 amino acids. In DNA form, the CDR3 reads TGTGCCAGTAGTACAGTCCCCTACGAGCAGTACTTC. Its translation is CASSTVPYEQYF.

The gene calls are TRBV5-8 and TRBJ1-5; the match to TRBD1 covers 8 bases. V was pared by 6 bases and J by 2 bases, with 4 bases of the junction left unmatched. The CDR3 loop spans 14 amino acids. Germline lookup yields CDR1 SGHTS and CDR2 YDEGEE. In DNA form, the CDR3 reads TGTGCCAGCAACCCGGGACAGGGCAATCAGCCCCAGCATTTT. Its translation is CASNPGQGNQPQHF.

The gene calls are TRBV18 and TRBJ2-2, with a tentative D call TRBD1 (6 bases). This CDR3 spans 16 amino acids. Between the trimmed V and J ends, which lost 0 bases and 7 bases, there was a span of 15 bases. The V gene's germline CDR1 is KGHSH and CDR2 LQKENI. CDR3 sequence: CASSPPSGEISGELFF. CDR3 sequence (DNA): TGTGCCAGCTCACCACCGTCAGGGGAGATAAGCGGGGAGCTGTTTTTT.

The chain employs TRBV27 and TRBJ1-6, with unresolved D. V shed 6 bases and J shed 0 bases, with 12 bases lying between them. From germline, CDR1 is MNHEY and CDR2 SMNVEV (reference sequence). The CDR3 has 16 residues. The CDR3 DNA sequence: TGTGCCAGCAGGTGGACGGAGAGCTCCTATAATTCACCCCTCCACTTT. It is translated as CASRWTESSYNSPLHF.

The CDR3 region has the DNA TGTGCCAGTAGCGCCGGGACAGGGAGTCAGCCCCAGCATTTT. This codes for CASSAGTGSQPQHF. The genes are TRBV19 and TRBJ1-5, with 9 bases aligning to TRBD1. The germline V gene has CDR1 LNHDA and CDR2 SQIVND (reference sequence). The CDR3 has 14 amino acids. V shed 6 bases, J shed 6 bases, and the junction held 6 bases outside the gene matches.

The chain joins TRBV5-1 to TRBJ2-2; 11 positions agree with TRBD2. This CDR3 is 16 amino acids long. The V segment lost 4 bases and the J segment 4 bases; nucleotides outside the gene matches: 6. Germline V CDR1 and CDR2: SGHRS, YFSETQ. CDR3 in DNA: TGCGCCAGCAGCCCGGCTAGCGGGGGGTTCACCGGGGAGCTGTTTTTT. Amino acid sequence: CASSPASGGFTGELFF.

This clone came up a few times. For the CDR3, the DNA is TGCGCCAGCAGCCAAGAAGGGACAGGGACCTCACGGGGTGGCTACACCTTC. It codes for CASSQEGTGTSRGGYTF. The J gene is TRBJ1-2, the V gene TRBV4-1, with 9 bases aligning to TRBD1. The CDR3 covers 17 residues. CDR1 is MGHRA and CDR2 is YSYEKL in the germline V gene. The ends lost 0 bases at V and 7 bases at J; junction bases unmatched: 12.

This chain uses TRBV5-1 with TRBJ2-3; the match to TRBD2 covers 9 bases. The CDR3 spans 18 residues. Losses at the gene ends were 4 bases for V and 0 bases for J; bases not matched to a gene: 12. CDR1 and CDR2 (germline): SGHRS, YFSETQ. CDR3 sequence reads: CASSPGLAPAFSTDTQYF. Here the CDR3 DNA reads TGCGCCAGCAGCCCGGGACTAGCTCCAGCATTTAGCACAGATACGCAGTATTTT.

This chain links TRBV28 with TRBJ2-7; D might be TRBD1 (5 bases). This CDR3 is 12 amino acids long. The germline V gene encodes CDR1 MDHEN and CDR2 SYDVKM. The V end was cut by 6 bases, the J end by 2 bases, with 8 bases between. The CDR3 region is CASRTEPYEQYF. The CDR3 DNA reads as TGTGCCAGCAGGACAGAGCCCTACGAGCAGTACTTC.

The chain couples TRBV20-1 to TRBJ2-1, with D perhaps being TRBD1 or TRBD2 (5 bases each). The CDR3 totals 13 residues. Trimming pared 3 bases from V and 7 bases from J, leaving 13 bases between. Germline values: CDR1 DFQATT, CDR2 SNEGSKA (reference sequence). The CDR3 DNA reads as TGCAGTGCTAGTGGGACCGAGGGTAATGAGCAGTTCTTC. Its translation: CSASGTEGNEQFF.

V is TRBV12-3 or TRBV12-4 and J is TRBJ1-5; D remains unclear. The CDR3 contains 12 residues. Trimming removed 4 bases at V and 2 bases at J, with 3 bases between. The CDR3 sequence is CASSYGNQPQHF. CDR3 nucleotides: TGTGCCAGCAGTTATGGCAATCAGCCCCAGCATTTT.

The chain carries TRBV30 and TRBJ1-5, with unresolved D. Germline V gene lookup returns CDR1 GTSNPN and CDR2 SVGIG (reference sequence). CDR3 length: 13 amino acids. V lost 0 bases, J lost 7 bases, and 10 bases lay in between. CDR3 DNA: TGTGCCTGGAGTGTAAAAACGCTGCAGCCCCAGCATTTT. As protein: CAWSVKTLQPQHF.

V usage is TRBV4-3 and J usage is TRBJ1-2; possibly TRBD1 for D (5 bases). Looked up from germline, CDR1 is LGHNA and CDR2 is YSLEER. The CDR3 extends over 15 amino acids. V lost 1 base to trimming and J lost 2 bases, with 11 bases between them. The CDR3: CASSQAPGTNYGYTF. CDR3 nucleotides: TGCGCCAGCAGCCAAGCCCCCGGGACCAACTATGGCTACACCTTC.

CDR3 nucleotide sequence: TGTGCCAGCAGCCAAGAAGGGTACAGGGGTGGAGGAAAACTGTTTTTT. This gives the protein CASSQEGYRGGGKLFF. The V call is TRBV3-1 (or the pseudogene TRBV3-2), the J call TRBJ1-4; 7 nucleotides align to TRBD1. The V gene's germline CDR1 is LGHDT and CDR2 YNNKEL (reference sequence). The junction had 11 bases not matched to a gene; V was cut back by 0 bases and J by 10 bases. This CDR3 is 16 amino acids long.

The chain links TRBV5-5 to TRBJ2-2; D is uncertain. This CDR3 has 16 residues. Germline loops: CDR1 SGHKS, CDR2 YYEKEE (reference sequence). V lost 0 bases and J 4 bases, leaving 13 bases between the germline ends. CDR3 sequence: CASSLGAKAITGELFF. CDR3 sequence (DNA): TGTGCCAGCAGCTTGGGGGCCAAAGCGATCACCGGGGAGCTGTTTTTT.

V usage is TRBV28 and J usage is TRBJ1-1; D not certain. Germline V lookup: CDR1 MDHEN, CDR2 SYDVKM. CDR3 length: 15 residues. Deletions cut 4 bases from V and 1 base from J, with 13 bases between. The CDR3 nucleotides read TGTGCCAGCAGTTCCCCTGGGGTGGCGAACACTGAAGCTTTCTTT. Translated, it gives CASSSPGVANTEAFF.

V and J are TRBV12-3 or TRBV12-4 and TRBJ2-1, with D unclear. Trimming left V 7 bases short and J 6 bases short, with 13 bases between. The CDR3 loop spans 13 amino acids. Written as DNA, the CDR3 is TGTGCCAGCACCCCGCCGGGTTCCAATGAGCAGTTCTTC. Protein: CASTPPGSNEQFF.

The chain has TRBV28 and TRBJ1-5, with 7 bases that match TRBD1. CDR1 is MDHEN and CDR2 is SYDVKM in the germline V gene. The junction had 8 bases not matched to a gene; V was cut back by 6 bases and J by 6 bases. The CDR3 is 14 residues long. This CDR3 reads CASSLLRGRQPQHF. The CDR3 DNA reads as TGTGCCAGCAGCCTCTTGAGGGGGCGTCAGCCCCAGCATTTT.

The rearrangement joins TRBV4-3 to TRBJ2-1, with 12 bases identical to TRBD2. CDR3 size: 16 residues. Germline V CDR1 and CDR2: LGHNA, YSLEER. The V gene end was trimmed by 0 bases and the J gene end by 9 bases; junction bases not matched to a gene: 6. CDR3 DNA sequence: TGCGCCAGCAGCCAAGAGCCTAGCGGGAGGGTCGCTGAGCAGTTCTTC. Translating it yields CASSQEPSGRVAEQFF.

The chain uses TRBV25-1 and TRBJ1-1; TRBD1 might be the D (5 bases). Germline V gene sequence: CDR1 MGHDK, CDR2 SYGVNS. V was clipped by 1 base and J by 6 bases, with 12 bases between them. The CDR3 totals 14 residues. This CDR3 is CASSESEQGPEAFF. DNA of the CDR3: TGTGCCAGCAGTGAATCTGAGCAGGGCCCTGAAGCTTTCTTT.

This clone appeared a single time. The CDR3 nucleotides read TGTGCCAGCAGCCAATCGGCAGAGTTAGCTAACTATGGCTACACCTTC. The encoded protein is CASSQSAELANYGYTF. This chain uses TRBV16 with TRBJ1-2; D unclear. The V gene's germline CDR1 is KGHSY and CDR2 FQNENV. Trimming pared 0 bases from V and 0 bases from J, leaving 11 bases between. The CDR3 consists of 16 residues. The whole variable domain, remainder taken from reference TRBV16 and TRBJ1-2, is GEEVAQTPKHLVRGEGQKAKLYCAPIKGHSYVFWYQQVLKNEFKFLISFQNENVFDETGMPKERFSAKCLPNSPCSLEIQATKLEDSAVYFCASSQSAELANYGYTFGSGTRLTVV.

The chain has TRBV19 and TRBJ2-7, with TRBD1 matching over 7 bases. This CDR3 has 13 amino acids. The V and J ends lost 7 bases and 5 bases, in that order; junction bases with no gene match: 8. CDR1 is LNHDA, CDR2 SQIVND, per germline (reference sequence). The CDR3 loop reads CASTGGFYDEQYF. DNA for the CDR3: TGTGCCAGTACAGGGGGATTTTACGACGAGCAGTACTTC. The full variable domain, in which reference TRBV19 and TRBJ2-7 provide the parts outside the CDR3, is DGGITQSPKYLFRKEGQNVTLSCEQNLNHDAMYWYRQDPGQGLRLIYYSQIVNDFQKGDIAEGYSVSREKKESFPLTVTSAQKNPTAFYLCASTGGFYDEQYFGPGTRLTVT.

The chain couples TRBV29-1 to TRBJ2-2; maybe TRBD1 (5 bases). The germline V and J ends were trimmed by 0 bases and 3 bases, with 5 bases remaining between them. The germline V gene encodes CDR1 SQVTM and CDR2 ANQGSEA. The CDR3 is 13 amino acids. The CDR3 here is CSVEEGDTGELFF. The CDR3 bases are TGCAGCGTTGAAGAAGGGGACACCGGGGAGCTGTTTTTT.

The gene calls are TRBV18 and TRBJ2-6; D possibly uses TRBD1 or TRBD2 (5 bases each). CDR3 length: 17 amino acids. Trimming removed 3 bases at V and 0 bases at J, with 12 bases between. Germline V gene lookup returns CDR1 KGHSH and CDR2 LQKENI. CDR3 DNA: TGTGCCAGCTCACCCCGGGACCGCATCTCTGGGGCCAACGTCCTGACTTTC. Its protein is CASSPRDRISGANVLTF.

The chain employs TRBV28 and TRBJ1-1; D gene unclear. The ends were cut back, 6 bases at V and 1 base at J, with 21 bases in the middle. In germline, CDR1 is MDHEN, CDR2 SYDVKM. The CDR3 sequence is 17 residues long. CDR3 in amino acids: CASRLPHWGFGNTEAFF. The CDR3 region has the DNA TGTGCCAGCAGATTACCACACTGGGGTTTCGGGAACACTGAAGCTTTCTTT.

This chain links TRBV6-5 with TRBJ2-3; D gene unclear. The V end lost 8 bases, the J end lost 2 bases, and 11 bases lay between the germline ends. Germline values: CDR1 MNHEY, CDR2 SVGAGI. This CDR3 is 13 amino acids long. Here the CDR3 reads CASAPRFTDTQYF. CDR3 in DNA: TGTGCCAGCGCCCCCAGATTCACAGATACGCAGTATTTT.

This chain links TRBV4-3 with TRBJ2-1, with 11 nucleotides matching TRBD2. The CDR3 is made up of 16 amino acids. Germline trimming cut 1 base from V and 9 bases from J; bases unmatched to any gene: 8. Looked up from germline, CDR1 is LGHNA and CDR2 is YSLEER. CDR3 amino acids: CASSQALAGVRGEQFF. The CDR3 DNA is TGCGCCAGCAGCCAAGCACTAGCGGGAGTCCGTGGTGAGCAGTTCTTC.

V usage is TRBV19 and J usage is TRBJ2-7, with TRBD2 matching over 11 bases. The CDR3 spans 15 residues. After removal of 5 bases from V and 1 base from J, the junction contained 4 bases not matched to a gene. Germline CDR1 and CDR2: LNHDA and SQIVND (reference sequence). This CDR3 reads CASSQTSGTSYEQYF. The CDR3 DNA reads TGTGCCAGTAGTCAGACTAGCGGGACATCCTACGAGCAGTACTTC.

The chain employs TRBV10-3 and TRBJ2-2, with no clear D. Looked up from germline, CDR1 is ENHRY and CDR2 is SYGVKD. The V gene lost 2 bases and the J gene lost 7 bases, with 5 bases spanning the gap. The CDR3 is 12 amino acids. CDR3 protein: CAISEQRGELFF. The CDR3 nucleotides are TGTGCCATCAGTGAGCAACGCGGGGAGCTGTTTTTT.